A selection of T cell receptor beta chains follows, all from one sample in a study of blood T cell repertoires in COVID-19. Method: immunoSEQ multiplex PCR; TCRdb's copy keeps in-frame clones and lacks some. The data hold 650,000 to 800,000 clones, with around 90% observed a single time. Source material: peripheral blood. Source of these receptors: a woman aged 18-29 years with acute or convalescent COVID-19. Each CDR3 is given with its conserved first and last residue. The order of the fields is CDR3 length, J gene, D gene, V gene, clone size, CDR3 protein, CDR3 DNA. D genes are given only for firm matches. The size field is filled for only some rows; it gives once, few, many or a size class.

CDR3 length: 16; J gene: TRBJ2-1; D gene: TRBD2; V gene: TRBV10-3; clone size: .; CDR3 protein: CAISSVSGGAPDEQFF; CDR3 DNA: TGTGCCATCAGTTCCGTTAGCGGGGGGGCCCCCGATGAGCAGTTCTTC
CDR3 length: 15; J gene: TRBJ1-2; D gene: .; V gene: TRBV3-1/TRBV3-2; clone size: .; CDR3 protein: CASSTPWGRDYGYTF; CDR3 DNA: TGTGCCAGCAGCACCCCGTGGGGGCGTGACTATGGCTACACCTTC
CDR3 length: 14; J gene: TRBJ2-5; D gene: .; V gene: TRBV5-8; clone size: .; CDR3 protein: CASSVLQVQETQYF; CDR3 DNA: TGTGCCAGCAGCGTGCTGCAGGTCCAAGAGACCCAGTACTTC
CDR3 length: 15; J gene: TRBJ1-2; D gene: TRBD1; V gene: TRBV27; clone size: .; CDR3 protein: CASSLAGQGAYGYTF; CDR3 DNA: TGTGCCAGCAGTTTAGCCGGACAGGGGGCCTATGGCTACACCTTC
CDR3 length: 14; J gene: TRBJ1-4; D gene: .; V gene: TRBV19; clone size: .; CDR3 protein: CASSTGQPGEKLFF; CDR3 DNA: TGTGCCAGTAGTACAGGACAGCCTGGAGAAAAACTGTTTTTT
CDR3 length: 13; J gene: TRBJ1-2; D gene: TRBD1; V gene: TRBV7-2; clone size: once; CDR3 protein: CASSRTGTYGYTF; CDR3 DNA: TGTGCCAGCAGCCGGACAGGGACCTATGGCTACACCTTC
CDR3 length: 20; J gene: TRBJ2-2; D gene: .; V gene: TRBV21-1; clone size: .; CDR3 protein: CASRYFPSPGQITNTGELFF; CDR3 DNA: TGTGCCAGCAGATACTTTCCAAGTCCGGGTCAAATTACGAACACCGGGGAGCTGTTTTTT
CDR3 length: 16; J gene: TRBJ2-2; D gene: TRBD2; V gene: TRBV7-2; clone size: .; CDR3 protein: CASSLISGGANGELFF; CDR3 DNA: TGTGCCAGCAGCTTAATTAGCGGGGGGGCCAACGGGGAGCTGTTTTTT
CDR3 length: 13; J gene: TRBJ1-1; D gene: .; V gene: TRBV4-3; clone size: .; CDR3 protein: CASSQQGFGGAFF; CDR3 DNA: TGCGCCAGCAGCCAACAGGGGTTCGGTGGAGCTTTCTTT
CDR3 length: 13; J gene: TRBJ1-2; D gene: .; V gene: TRBV30; clone size: .; CDR3 protein: CAWRQGFNYGYTF; CDR3 DNA: TGTGCCTGGAGACAGGGATTTAACTATGGCTACACCTTC
CDR3 length: 14; J gene: TRBJ1-6; D gene: .; V gene: TRBV15; clone size: .; CDR3 protein: CATSRVEDNSPLHF; CDR3 DNA: TGTGCCACCAGCAGAGTAGAAGATAATTCACCCCTCCACTTT
CDR3 length: 14; J gene: TRBJ1-5; D gene: TRBD1; V gene: TRBV10-3; clone size: .; CDR3 protein: CAISEGQVNQPQHF; CDR3 DNA: TGTGCCATCAGTGAGGGACAGGTCAATCAGCCCCAGCATTTT
CDR3 length: 17; J gene: TRBJ2-2; D gene: .; V gene: TRBV15; clone size: .; CDR3 protein: CATSRDLRQTNTGELFF; CDR3 DNA: TGTGCCACCAGCAGAGATTTAAGACAGACGAACACCGGGGAGCTGTTTTTT
CDR3 length: 16; J gene: TRBJ2-3; D gene: TRBD2; V gene: TRBV6-2/TRBV6-3; clone size: .; CDR3 protein: CASSVLAGGSTDTQYF; CDR3 DNA: TGTGCCAGCAGTGTGCTAGCGGGGGGATCCACAGATACGCAGTATTTT
CDR3 length: 17; J gene: TRBJ1-3; D gene: .; V gene: TRBV18; clone size: .; CDR3 protein: CASSPSVQELSGNTIYF; CDR3 DNA: TGTGCCAGCTCACCTTCTGTACAGGAACTCTCTGGAAACACCATATATTTT
CDR3 length: 11; J gene: TRBJ1-2; D gene: .; V gene: TRBV12-3/TRBV12-4; clone size: .; CDR3 protein: CASSRLSGYTF; CDR3 DNA: TGTGCCAGCAGTCGTCTCTCGGGCTACACCTTC
CDR3 length: 17; J gene: TRBJ1-5; D gene: .; V gene: TRBV3-1/TRBV3-2; clone size: .; CDR3 protein: CASSEWFPREPNQPQHF; CDR3 DNA: TGTGCCAGCAGCGAGTGGTTCCCCCGGGAACCCAATCAGCCCCAGCATTTT
CDR3 length: 18; J gene: TRBJ1-1; D gene: .; V gene: TRBV10-1; clone size: .; CDR3 protein: CASSESWVCKGMNTEAFF; CDR3 DNA: TGCGCCAGCAGTGAGTCCTGGGTCTGTAAGGGGATGAACACTGAAGCTTTCTTT
CDR3 length: 15; J gene: TRBJ1-5; D gene: .; V gene: TRBV2; clone size: .; CDR3 protein: CASRAGQNSNQPQHF; CDR3 DNA: TGTGCCAGCAGGGCCGGACAGAATAGCAATCAGCCCCAGCATTTT
CDR3 length: 15; J gene: TRBJ2-1; D gene: .; V gene: TRBV9; clone size: .; CDR3 protein: CASSVARQVGAEQFF; CDR3 DNA: TGTGCCAGCAGCGTAGCTCGACAGGTAGGGGCTGAGCAGTTCTTC
CDR3 length: 15; J gene: TRBJ1-2; D gene: TRBD1; V gene: TRBV9; clone size: .; CDR3 protein: CASSPWGDSNYGYTF; CDR3 DNA: TGTGCCAGCAGCCCCTGGGGGGACAGTAACTATGGCTACACCTTC
CDR3 length: 14; J gene: TRBJ2-7; D gene: TRBD1; V gene: TRBV5-4; clone size: .; CDR3 protein: CASSFTGTGDEQYF; CDR3 DNA: TGTGCCAGCAGCTTCACCGGGACAGGGGACGAGCAGTACTTC
CDR3 length: 15; J gene: TRBJ2-7; D gene: TRBD1; V gene: TRBV7-9; clone size: .; CDR3 protein: CASSLDRDRVYEQYF; CDR3 DNA: TGTGCCAGCAGCTTAGATCGGGACAGGGTCTACGAGCAGTACTTC
CDR3 length: 16; J gene: TRBJ2-7; D gene: TRBD1; V gene: TRBV30; clone size: once; CDR3 protein: CAWSPPGTGASYEQYF; CDR3 DNA: TGTGCCTGGAGTCCGCCCGGGACAGGGGCCTCCTACGAGCAGTACTTC
CDR3 length: 14; J gene: TRBJ1-1; D gene: TRBD1; V gene: TRBV11-3; clone size: .; CDR3 protein: CASSFGQGNTEAFF; CDR3 DNA: TGTGCCAGCAGCTTTGGACAGGGGAACACTGAAGCTTTCTTT
CDR3 length: 15; J gene: TRBJ1-1; D gene: TRBD1; V gene: TRBV6-4; clone size: .; CDR3 protein: CASSPYGQEDTEAFF; CDR3 DNA: TGTGCCAGCAGTCCCTATGGACAGGAGGACACTGAAGCTTTCTTT
CDR3 length: 17; J gene: TRBJ2-6; D gene: TRBD2; V gene: TRBV25-1; clone size: .; CDR3 protein: CASSDITGGNGANVLTF; CDR3 DNA: TGTGCCAGCAGTGACATAACCGGGGGGAATGGGGCCAACGTCCTGACTTTC
CDR3 length: 15; J gene: TRBJ2-6; D gene: .; V gene: TRBV15; clone size: .; CDR3 protein: CATSRDSLGANVLTF; CDR3 DNA: TGTGCCACCAGCAGAGATAGTCTTGGGGCCAACGTCCTGACTTTC
CDR3 length: 14; J gene: TRBJ2-1; D gene: .; V gene: TRBV28; clone size: .; CDR3 protein: CASSLESVMDEQFF; CDR3 DNA: TGTGCCAGCAGTTTAGAGTCGGTTATGGATGAGCAGTTCTTC
CDR3 length: 14; J gene: TRBJ2-1; D gene: TRBD2; V gene: TRBV7-9; clone size: .; CDR3 protein: CASRGGGMDNEQFF; CDR3 DNA: TGTGCCAGCAGGGGCGGGGGGATGGACAATGAGCAGTTCTTC
CDR3 length: 17; J gene: TRBJ2-3; D gene: TRBD2; V gene: TRBV4-3; clone size: .; CDR3 protein: CASSQGLAVQRGDTQYF; CDR3 DNA: TGCGCCAGCAGCCAGGGACTAGCGGTCCAAAGGGGTGATACGCAGTATTTT
CDR3 length: 16; J gene: TRBJ1-2; D gene: .; V gene: TRBV6-2/TRBV6-3; clone size: once; CDR3 protein: CASSYSRAVANYGYTF; CDR3 DNA: TGTGCCAGCAGTTACTCGAGGGCAGTCGCTAACTATGGCTACACCTTC
CDR3 length: 17; J gene: TRBJ2-3; D gene: .; V gene: TRBV6-2/TRBV6-3; clone size: once; CDR3 protein: CASSYELQEIITDTQYF; CDR3 DNA: TGTGCCAGCAGTTACGAACTCCAGGAAATAATCACAGATACGCAGTATTTT
CDR3 length: 17; J gene: TRBJ2-1; D gene: TRBD2; V gene: TRBV4-2; clone size: .; CDR3 protein: CASSLAPLAGGGNEQFF; CDR3 DNA: TGTGCCAGCAGCCTGGCCCCCCTAGCGGGGGGCGGCAATGAGCAGTTCTTC